This is a list of T cell receptor beta chains from one sample in a study of T cells in Graves' hyperthyroidism and ophthalmopathy. MiXCR, run by TCRdb on the multiplex PCR reads, gives a single entry per CDR3 protein. The sample lists approximately 330,000 distinct CDR3 sequences, roughly a fifth seen once, with 50% in the top ten. Sequencing used blood. Receptor source: a woman aged 50 to 60 with Graves' hyperthyroidism. Both conserved end residues are part of each CDR3. Each record gives: clone size, V gene, J gene, D gene, CDR3 protein, CDR3 DNA. The D gene is left open where the match is weak. The size entry is marked missing in some rows and otherwise reads once, few, many or a size class.

>many|TRBV14|TRBJ1-2|TRBD1
CASSHLTDRRYGYTF
TGTGCCAGCAGCCACCTGACGGACAGGCGCTATGGCTACACCTTC
>-|TRBV27|TRBJ2-5|TRBD2
CASSLGLAAQETQYF
TGTGCCAGCAGCTTGGGACTAGCGGCTCAAGAGACCCAGTACTTC
>many|TRBV20-1|TRBJ1-4|-
CSARDLGGGEKLFF
TGCAGTGCTAGAGATCTTGGGGGGGGAGAAAAACTGTTTTTT
>many|TRBV12-3/TRBV12-4|TRBJ2-1|-
CASSFLRNEQFF
TGTGCCAGCAGTTTTTTGCGAAATGAGCAGTTCTTC
>many|TRBV3-1|TRBJ2-1|-
CASSLTAGGGEQFF
TGTGCCAGCAGCCTCACTGCCGGGGGAGGTGAGCAGTTCTTC
>many|TRBV11-3|TRBJ2-2|-
CASSLDGASRGTGELFF
TGTGCCAGCAGCTTAGATGGGGCTAGTCGTGGAACCGGGGAGCTGTTTTTT
>many|TRBV6-1|TRBJ2-2|-
CASSSVGVNTGELFF
TGTGCCAGCAGTTCAGTGGGAGTGAACACCGGGGAGCTGTTTTTT
>-|TRBV12-3/TRBV12-4|TRBJ2-4|-
CASSFRAISSAKNIQYF
TGTGCCAGCAGTTTCCGGGCCATCTCCTCGGCCAAAAACATTCAGTACTTC
>few|TRBV5-1|TRBJ1-6|-
CASSLVEAGKGSPLHF
TGCGCCAGCAGCTTGGTTGAGGCAGGGAAGGGTTCACCCCTCCACTTT
>few|TRBV11-2|TRBJ2-1|-
CASSSGTNSYNEQFF
TGCGCCAGCAGCTCCGGGACAAACTCCTACAATGAGCAGTTCTTC
>-|TRBV24-1|TRBJ2-1|TRBD2
CATSDLTSGIGNEQFF
TGTGCCACCAGTGATTTGACTAGCGGGATAGGGAATGAGCAGTTCTTC
>once|TRBV11-2|TRBJ2-7|-
CASSLGDHEQYF
TGTGCCAGCAGTTTGGGGGACCACGAGCAGTACTTC
>many|TRBV28|TRBJ1-1|-
CASSPRMRGTGTEAFF
TGTGCCAGCAGTCCGAGAATGCGGGGGACCGGCACTGAAGCTTTCTTT
>many|TRBV30|TRBJ1-1|-
CAWRRQGEAFF
TGTGCCTGGAGGAGGCAGGGGGAAGCTTTCTTT
>many|TRBV12-5|TRBJ2-2|-
CASGLTGSQGLLFF
TGTGCTAGTGGCCTGACAGGATCGCAAGGGCTGCTGTTTTTT
>many|TRBV7-8|TRBJ1-2|-
CATIHGDGYTF
TGTGCCACCATACATGGGGATGGCTACACCTTC
>-|TRBV18|TRBJ2-7|TRBD2
CASSPFVGGSAFEQYF
TGTGCCAGCTCACCATTTGTGGGAGGGTCGGCCTTTGAGCAGTACTTC
>-|TRBV7-8|TRBJ1-2|-
CASSVGGFGGYTF
TGTGCCAGCAGCGTTGGGGGGTTCGGTGGCTACACCTTC
>many|TRBV3-1|TRBJ2-1|-
CASSPYYPYNEQFF
TGTGCCAGCAGCCCATATTATCCTTACAATGAGCAGTTCTTC
>many|TRBV2|TRBJ2-2|TRBD1
CASSVRTGENTGELFF
TGTGCCAGCAGTGTGCGGACAGGGGAAAACACCGGGGAGCTGTTTTTT
>-|TRBV12-3/TRBV12-4|TRBJ1-2|-
CASSLDAYGYTF
TGTGCCAGCAGTTTAGACGCGTATGGCTACACCTTC
>many|TRBV7-9|TRBJ2-2|-
CASSLLGQAGELFF
TGTGCCAGCAGCTTACTGGGGCAAGCCGGGGAGCTGTTTTTT
>many|TRBV12-3/TRBV12-4|TRBJ2-2|-
CASSLTGKNTGELFF
TGTGCCAGCAGCTTGACGGGGAAGAACACCGGGGAGCTGTTTTTT
>few|TRBV5-1|TRBJ1-4|TRBD1
CASRSTGGVSEKLFF
TGCGCCAGCAGGTCTACAGGGGGCGTCAGTGAAAAACTGTTTTTT
>few|TRBV12-3/TRBV12-4|TRBJ2-5|-
CASRLGVQETQYF
TGTGCCAGCCGGCTCGGAGTTCAAGAGACCCAGTACTTC
>few|TRBV19|TRBJ1-1|-
CASSTRSDRGTEAFF
TGTGCCAGTAGTACTCGATCCGACCGGGGCACTGAAGCTTTCTTT
>few|TRBV12-3/TRBV12-4|TRBJ1-2|-
CASSTGGLGGYTF
TGTGCCAGCAGTACGGGGGGATTAGGGGGCTACACCTTC
>once|TRBV27|TRBJ1-2|-
CASSLAAGYGYTF
TGTGCCAGCAGTTTGGCGGCAGGGTATGGCTACACCTTC
>-|TRBV15|TRBJ1-5|TRBD1
CATSPRGLGSNQPQHF
TGTGCCACCAGCCCCAGGGGGCTGGGAAGCAATCAGCCCCAGCATTTT
>-|TRBV14|TRBJ2-2|-
CASSPGFGELFF
TGTGCCAGCAGCCCAGGGTTCGGGGAGCTGTTTTTT
>many|TRBV6-1|TRBJ2-3|TRBD2
CASSKLAGMGTDTQYF
TGTGCCAGCAGTAAACTAGCGGGGATGGGGACAGATACGCAGTATTTT
>few|TRBV9|TRBJ2-5|TRBD2
CASSPSRGGRETQYF
TGTGCCAGCAGCCCCTCCCGGGGGGGACGGGAGACCCAGTACTTC
>-|TRBV3-1|TRBJ1-2|-
CASSQGRDSVGYTF
TGTGCCAGCAGCCAAGGGCGGGACTCCGTTGGCTACACCTTC
>many|TRBV20-1|TRBJ1-2|TRBD1
CSARGQGANGYTF
TGCAGTGCTAGAGGACAGGGGGCGAATGGCTACACCTTC
>few|TRBV6-1|TRBJ1-4|TRBD1
CASSRGQANEKLFF
TGTGCCAGCAGCAGGGGGCAAGCTAATGAAAAACTGTTTTTT
>few|TRBV5-5|TRBJ1-2|TRBD1
CASSDPGTGDYGYTF
TGTGCCAGCAGCGACCCCGGGACAGGGGACTATGGCTACACCTTC
>few|TRBV28|TRBJ2-7|-
CASSLLMLGFYEQYF
TGTGCCAGCAGTCTCCTTATGCTGGGATTTTACGAGCAGTACTTC
>-|TRBV24-1|TRBJ2-5|TRBD2
CATRGRLAVLETQYF
TGTGCCACCAGGGGGAGACTAGCGGTTTTGGAGACCCAGTACTTC
>-|TRBV28|TRBJ1-5|TRBD1
CATSEGTGNSNQPQHF
TGTGCCACCAGTGAAGGGACAGGGAATAGCAATCAGCCCCAGCATTTT
>-|TRBV24-1|TRBJ2-1|-
CATSDAGTGVRGPHYNEQFF
TGTGCCACCAGTGACGCGGGGACTGGGGTAAGGGGGCCTCATTACAATGAGCAGTTCTTC
>many|TRBV12-3/TRBV12-4|TRBJ1-5|-
CASSFRQGNQPQHF
TGTGCCAGCAGTTTTAGGCAGGGCAATCAGCCCCAGCATTTT
>few|TRBV18|TRBJ1-3|TRBD1
CASSRTPGQFDSGNTIYF
TGTGCCAGCTCAAGAACCCCGGGACAGTTCGACTCTGGAAACACCATATATTTT
>many|TRBV7-9|TRBJ2-5|TRBD1
CASSSDRVIETQYF
TGTGCCAGCAGCTCTGACAGGGTGATAGAGACCCAGTACTTC
>few|TRBV9|TRBJ2-5|-
CASSVGGTRQETQYF
TGTGCCAGCAGCGTAGGGGGGACTCGACAAGAGACCCAGTACTTC
>-|TRBV4-1|TRBJ1-6|-
CASSQVAVNSPLHF
TGCGCCAGCAGCCAAGTTGCAGTGAATTCACCCCTCCACTTT
>many|TRBV19|TRBJ1-5|TRBD1
CASSARTGSGNQPQHF
TGTGCCAGTAGTGCCCGGACAGGGTCTGGCAATCAGCCCCAGCATTTT
>many|TRBV5-1|TRBJ1-1|-
CASSPTGTIDTEAFF
TGCGCCAGCAGCCCGACGGGGACAATTGACACTGAAGCTTTCTTT
>once|TRBV2|TRBJ2-1|-
CASSFSNRASYNEQFF
TGTGCCAGCAGTTTTAGTAACAGGGCCTCCTACAATGAGCAGTTCTTC
>many|TRBV2|TRBJ2-1|TRBD1
CASSVTGTVGNEQFF
TGTGCCAGCAGCGTCACCGGGACAGTGGGCAATGAGCAGTTCTTC
>-|TRBV5-1|TRBJ1-1|-
CASRDSVNTEAFF
TGCGCCAGCAGGGACAGTGTGAACACTGAAGCTTTCTTT
>-|TRBV6-1|TRBJ2-7|TRBD1
CASGQVPREQYF
TGTGCCAGCGGACAGGTCCCTCGGGAGCAGTACTTC
>many|TRBV6-1|TRBJ1-4|TRBD1
CASSRRDSLSSVGMGKLFF
TGTGCCAGCAGTCGCCGGGACAGCCTCTCTTCAGTTGGGATGGGAAAACTGTTTTTT
>many|TRBV5-1|TRBJ2-3|-
CASSLPGFADTQYF
TGCGCCAGCAGCTTGCCGGGGTTCGCAGATACGCAGTATTTT
>many|TRBV28|TRBJ2-5|TRBD1
CASSRWRTGGQETQYF
TGTGCCAGCAGTCGGTGGAGGACAGGGGGCCAAGAGACCCAGTACTTC
>-|TRBV5-8|TRBJ2-2|-
CASSLLTGPTGELFF
TGTGCCAGCAGCTTGCTAACAGGGCCCACCGGGGAGCTGTTTTTT